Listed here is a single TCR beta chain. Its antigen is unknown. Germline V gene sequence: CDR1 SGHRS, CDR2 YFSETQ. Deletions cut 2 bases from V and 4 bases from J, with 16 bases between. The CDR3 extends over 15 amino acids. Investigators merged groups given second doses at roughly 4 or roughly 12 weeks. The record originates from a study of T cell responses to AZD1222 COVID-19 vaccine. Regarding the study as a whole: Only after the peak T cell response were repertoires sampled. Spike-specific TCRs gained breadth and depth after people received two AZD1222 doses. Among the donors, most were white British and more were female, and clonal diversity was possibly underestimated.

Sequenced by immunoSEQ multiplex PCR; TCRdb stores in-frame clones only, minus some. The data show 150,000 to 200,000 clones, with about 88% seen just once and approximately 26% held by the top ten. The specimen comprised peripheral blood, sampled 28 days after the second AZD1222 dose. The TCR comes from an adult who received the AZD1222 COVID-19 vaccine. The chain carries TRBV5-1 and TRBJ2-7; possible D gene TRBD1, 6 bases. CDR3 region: CASSLNPGTTYEQYF. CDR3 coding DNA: TGCGCCAGCAGCTTAAATCCCGGGACAACATACGAGCAGTACTTC.